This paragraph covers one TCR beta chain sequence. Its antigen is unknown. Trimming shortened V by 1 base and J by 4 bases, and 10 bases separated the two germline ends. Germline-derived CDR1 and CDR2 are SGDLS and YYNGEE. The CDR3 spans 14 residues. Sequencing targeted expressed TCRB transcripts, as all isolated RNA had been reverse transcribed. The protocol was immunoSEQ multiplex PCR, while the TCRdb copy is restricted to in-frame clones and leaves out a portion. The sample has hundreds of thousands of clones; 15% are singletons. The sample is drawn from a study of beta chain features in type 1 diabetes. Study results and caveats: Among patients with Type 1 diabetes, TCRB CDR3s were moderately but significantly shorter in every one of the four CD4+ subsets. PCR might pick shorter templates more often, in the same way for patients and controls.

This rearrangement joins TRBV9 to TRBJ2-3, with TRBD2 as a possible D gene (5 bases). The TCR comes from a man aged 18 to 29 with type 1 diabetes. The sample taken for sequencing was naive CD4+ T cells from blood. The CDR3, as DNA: TGTGCCAGCAGCGTACAAGGGAGCGCAGATACGCAGTATTTT. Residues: CASSVQGSADTQYF. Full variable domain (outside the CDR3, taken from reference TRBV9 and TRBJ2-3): DSGVTQTPKHLITATGQRVTLRCSPRSGDLSVYWYQQSLDQGLQFLIQYYNGEERAKGNILERFSAQQFPDLHSELNLSSLELGDSALYFCASSVQGSADTQYFGPGTRLTVL.